Listed below are T cell receptor beta chains from one sample, sequenced in a study of OX40 agonist ivuxolimab in advanced cancers. The method was immunoSEQ multiplex PCR; TCRdb's version includes in-frame clones alone and lacks a portion of them. The table has roughly 40,000 clones, roughly four fifths seen once. Sequenced material: CD4+ or CD8+ T cells sorted from blood, taken in a trial of the OX40 agonist ivuxolimab. The origin of the receptors is an adult with an advanced solid tumor such as melanoma, head and neck, liver or kidney cancer. The CDR3 runs from the conserved cysteine through the conserved F or W. D genes are given only for firm matches. Clone sizes are given selectively: once, few, many, or a class where the clone is expanded.

>TRBD1|TRBV9|NA|TRBJ2-3
TGTGCCAGCAGCACCACCGGGACAGGGAGGGGAGATACGCAGTATTTT
CASSTTGTGRGDTQYF
>NA|TRBV4-2|NA|TRBJ2-1
TGTGCCAGCAGCCAAGTATCGGAGGGTGAGCAGTTCTTC
CASSQVSEGEQFF
>NA|TRBV7-2|NA|TRBJ1-2
TGTGCCAGCAGCGTGACAGATTTAAACTATGGCTACACCTTC
CASSVTDLNYGYTF
>NA|TRBV6-5|NA|TRBJ2-1
TGTGCCAGCAGGATGGGACCGTACAATGAGCAGTTCTTC
CASRMGPYNEQFF
>NA|TRBV19|few|TRBJ1-1
TGTGCCAGTAGTATAGAATGGGGGGCCCAAGCTTTCTTT
CASSIEWGAQAFF
>NA|TRBV19|few|TRBJ2-7
TGTGCCAGTAGTAAGGGACAAATCTACGAGCAGTACTTC
CASSKGQIYEQYF
>NA|TRBV5-6|few|TRBJ1-3
TGTGCCAGCAGCTTCGGCGGGTACTCTGGAAACACCATATATTTT
CASSFGGYSGNTIYF
>NA|TRBV19|once|TRBJ2-2
TGTGCCAGTAGTTCCCCAGGGGGAGGTGGCGGGGAGCTGTTTTTT
CASSSPGGGGGELFF
>NA|TRBV5-6|NA|TRBJ2-1
TGTGCCAGCAGTGGCAGTCTCATTACGGGCGCGGGCTCCTACAATGAGCAGTTCTTC
CASSGSLITGAGSYNEQFF
>NA|TRBV6-6|NA|TRBJ2-7
TGTGCCAGTGGGCGGGGCGGGACCCTAGGGGAGCAGTACTTC
CASGRGGTLGEQYF
>NA|TRBV27|NA|TRBJ2-2
TGTGCCAGCAGTTTTAGAGGGCTCAGCACCGGGGAGCTGTTTTTT
CASSFRGLSTGELFF
>NA|TRBV6-1|few|TRBJ1-5
TGTGCCAGCAGTGTAGTGTTAGAGCAGCCCCAGCATTTT
CASSVVLEQPQHF
>NA|TRBV5-5|NA|TRBJ2-7
TGTGCCAGCAGCCGGGACCCTAGACAGTACGAGCAGTACTTC
CASSRDPRQYEQYF
>NA|TRBV7-9|NA|TRBJ1-2
TGTGCCAGCAGCCTTACAATCGGGACCGCCTACGGCTACACCTTC
CASSLTIGTAYGYTF
>TRBD1|TRBV19|NA|TRBJ1-1
TGTGCCAGTAGTATAGGTTGGGACAGGGGGAACACTGAAGCTTTCTTT
CASSIGWDRGNTEAFF
>NA|TRBV7-8|few|TRBJ1-1
TGTGCCAGCAGCTTAGGATTATGGGATACTGAAGCTTTCTTT
CASSLGLWDTEAFF
>NA|TRBV19|NA|TRBJ1-2
TGTGCCAGTAAGCCGGCAGTTCAAAACTATGGCTACACCTTC
CASKPAVQNYGYTF
>TRBD1|TRBV18|NA|TRBJ2-2
TGTGCCAGCTCCCGACAGGGGGCGTGGGACGCCGGGGAGCTGTTTTTT
CASSRQGAWDAGELFF
>NA|TRBV5-6|NA|TRBJ1-2
TGTGCCAGCAGCTTTCTTCAGGGGTTGGTGGAATCGGGAGGCTACACCTTC
CASSFLQGLVESGGYTF
>TRBD2|TRBV5-1|NA|TRBJ2-2
TGCGCCAGCAGCCGAATGGCGGGAGGGCGAAGCGGGGAGCTGTTTTTT
CASSRMAGGRSGELFF
>TRBD1|TRBV27|NA|TRBJ1-2
TGTGCCAGCAGTAGATATTCCACAGGGGGTAGCTATGGCTACACCTTC
CASSRYSTGGSYGYTF
>NA|TRBV5-7|NA|TRBJ2-1
TGTGCCAGCAGCTTGGAGGAGGCGGCGTTTCCCTACAATGAGCAGTTCTTC
CASSLEEAAFPYNEQFF
>NA|TRBV7-9|NA|TRBJ2-3
TGTGCCAGCAGCTTAATCACAGATACGCAGTATTTT
CASSLITDTQYF
>TRBD1|TRBV5-7|NA|TRBJ1-1
TGTGCCAGCAGCTCCGGGACAGTGAGGTTGGGAACTGAAGCTTTCTTT
CASSSGTVRLGTEAFF
>NA|TRBV5-6|NA|TRBJ1-4
TGTGCCAGCAGCCTGCACGGTGAAAAACTGTTTTTT
CASSLHGEKLFF
>TRBD1|TRBV19|few|TRBJ1-1
TGTGCCAGTAGTTTGGACAGGGAGGCTTTCTTT
CASSLDREAFF
>NA|TRBV5-1|NA|TRBJ1-1
TGCGCCAGCAGCTGGGACGGAGCGAACACTGAAGCTTTCTTT
CASSWDGANTEAFF
>NA|TRBV11-2|NA|TRBJ2-7
TGTGCCAGCAGCAACCTCGACGGCTACGAGCAGTACTTC
CASSNLDGYEQYF
>TRBD1|TRBV4-1|NA|TRBJ1-2
TGCGCCAGCAGCCAATCCAACAGGGGGCTGTATGGCTACACCTTC
CASSQSNRGLYGYTF
>TRBD2|TRBV5-1|NA|TRBJ2-1
TGCGCCAGCAGCTCCTTAGCGGGAGGGGGCACCTACAATGAGCAGTTCTTC
CASSSLAGGGTYNEQFF
>TRBD1|TRBV5-1|NA|TRBJ1-1
TGCGCCAGCAGCATAGAGGGGGCCGGCACTGAAGCTTTCTTT
CASSIEGAGTEAFF
>NA|TRBV7-9|NA|TRBJ1-3
TGTGCCAGCAGCCAAATAACAGGATCCTCTGGAAACACCATATATTTT
CASSQITGSSGNTIYF
>TRBD2|TRBV30|NA|TRBJ2-1
TGTGCCTGGAGTTCCACTAGGACTAGCGGGAGTATCAGTGAGCAGTTCTTC
CAWSSTRTSGSISEQFF
>NA|TRBV6-5|NA|TRBJ2-7
TGTGCCAGCAGGGGCCGGGGTCAGCCGCCCTACGAGCAGTACTTC
CASRGRGQPPYEQYF
>NA|TRBV5-6|NA|TRBJ2-7
TGTGCCAGCAGCTTTAAGGGATTGCAGCAGTACTTC
CASSFKGLQQYF
>TRBD2|TRBV5-1|NA|TRBJ2-1
TGCGCCAGCAGAGGTAGCGGGAGCTTCGATGAGCAGTTCTTC
CASRGSGSFDEQFF
>TRBD1|TRBV4-1|NA|TRBJ1-3
TGCGCCAGCAGCCTAATCAGGGGGCGCTACGGAAACACCATATATTTT
CASSLIRGRYGNTIYF
>TRBD1|TRBV7-9|NA|TRBJ1-1
TGTGCCAGCACCCGGACAGGGGTGGGTGGCACTGAAGCTTTCTTT
CASTRTGVGGTEAFF
>NA|TRBV19|NA|TRBJ1-1
TGTGCCAGTAGTATAGCCCCGGGACAAGGAGCTTTCTTT
CASSIAPGQGAFF
>NA|TRBV19|NA|TRBJ2-1
TGTGCCAGTAGTATTATACGGAACAATGAGCAGTTCTTC
CASSIIRNNEQFF
>TRBD1|TRBV9|NA|TRBJ2-5
TGTGCCAGCAGCTCCACCGGGACAGGGCCCCAAGAGACCCAGTACTTC
CASSSTGTGPQETQYF
>NA|TRBV29-1|NA|TRBJ1-1
TGCAGCGGGAACAGGGCGGGCACTGAAGCTTTCTTT
CSGNRAGTEAFF
>NA|TRBV6-1|NA|TRBJ1-2
TGTGCCAGCAGTGTCAGTGAGTACAGGGTGGCTGGCTACACCTTC
CASSVSEYRVAGYTF
>TRBD2|TRBV18|NA|TRBJ2-1
TGTGCCAGCTCACCCTGGACTAGCGCGAATGAGCAGTTCTTC
CASSPWTSANEQFF
>NA|TRBV11-2|NA|TRBJ2-5
TGTGCCAGCAGCTTAGAGACCCAGTACTTC
CASSLETQYF
>NA|TRBV25-1|NA|TRBJ1-3
TGTGCCAGCACCCCGGGGACCGCTCCTGACACCATATATTTT
CASTPGTAPDTIYF
>NA|TRBV18|NA|TRBJ1-1
TGTGCCAGCTCACCACCGGCCGGCACTGAAGCTTTCTTT
CASSPPAGTEAFF